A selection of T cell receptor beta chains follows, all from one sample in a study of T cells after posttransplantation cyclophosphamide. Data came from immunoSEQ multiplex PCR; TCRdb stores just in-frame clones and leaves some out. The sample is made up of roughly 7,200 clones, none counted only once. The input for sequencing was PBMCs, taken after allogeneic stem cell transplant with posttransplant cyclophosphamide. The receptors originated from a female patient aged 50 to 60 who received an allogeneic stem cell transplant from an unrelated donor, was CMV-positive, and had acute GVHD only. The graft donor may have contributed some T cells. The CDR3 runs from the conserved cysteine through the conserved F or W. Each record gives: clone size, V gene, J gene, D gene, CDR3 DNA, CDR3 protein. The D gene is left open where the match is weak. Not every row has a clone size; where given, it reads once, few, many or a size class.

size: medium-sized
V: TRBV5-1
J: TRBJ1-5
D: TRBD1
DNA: TGCGCCAGCAGCCCGGGACAGAGCAATCAGCCCCAGCATTTT
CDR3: CASSPGQSNQPQHF

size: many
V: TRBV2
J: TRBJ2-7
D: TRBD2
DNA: TGTGCCAGCAGGGGGGGACTAGCCCTAGTCTACGAGCAGTACTTC
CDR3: CASRGGLALVYEQYF

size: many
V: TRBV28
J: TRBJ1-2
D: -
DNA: TGTGCCAGCAGTTGGGCAGACTCAAGGACTTATGGCTACACCTTC
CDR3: CASSWADSRTYGYTF

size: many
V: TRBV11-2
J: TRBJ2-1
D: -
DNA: TGTGCCAGCAGCCGTCGGAAGCAGGGAAGTTTCGATGAGCAGTTCTTC
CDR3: CASSRRKQGSFDEQFF

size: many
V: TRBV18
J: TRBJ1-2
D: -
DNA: TGTGCCAGCTCACCAGGAGCCGGGGATGGCTACACCTTC
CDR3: CASSPGAGDGYTF

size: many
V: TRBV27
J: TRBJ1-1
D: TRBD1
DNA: TGTGCCAGCAGTTTATCCCGGGACAGGGGGCTCACTGAAGCTTTCTTT
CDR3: CASSLSRDRGLTEAFF

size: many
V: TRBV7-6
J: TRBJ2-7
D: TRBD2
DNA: TGTGCCAGCAGCGAAGTAGCGGGAGTGAATTCCTACGAGCAGTACTTC
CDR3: CASSEVAGVNSYEQYF

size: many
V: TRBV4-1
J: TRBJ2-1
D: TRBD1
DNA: TGCGCCAGCAGCTTCCGGGACAGGGGTAATGAGCAGTTCTTC
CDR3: CASSFRDRGNEQFF

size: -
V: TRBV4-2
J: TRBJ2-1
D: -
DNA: TGTGCCAGCAGCCAAGGCGGCGGTACCTACAATGAGCAGTTCTTC
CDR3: CASSQGGGTYNEQFF

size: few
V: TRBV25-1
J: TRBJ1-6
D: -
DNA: TGTGCCAGCAGTCGGGGTAGGGATAATTCACCCCTCCACTTT
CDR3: CASSRGRDNSPLHF

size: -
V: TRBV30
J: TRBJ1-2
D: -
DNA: TGTGCCTGGAGGATTAGGGGGAGAAACTATGGCTACACCTTC
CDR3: CAWRIRGRNYGYTF

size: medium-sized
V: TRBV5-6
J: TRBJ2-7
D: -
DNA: TGTGCCAGCAGCTCGTCCTACGAGCAGTACTTC
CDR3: CASSSSYEQYF

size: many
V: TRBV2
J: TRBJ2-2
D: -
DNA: TGTGCCAGCAGTGGAGCTCGGGGGAACACCGGGGAGCTGTTTTTT
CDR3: CASSGARGNTGELFF

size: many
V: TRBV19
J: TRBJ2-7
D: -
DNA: TGTGCCAGTAGTACCAAACAGGGTAACCCATACGAGCAGTACTTC
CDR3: CASSTKQGNPYEQYF

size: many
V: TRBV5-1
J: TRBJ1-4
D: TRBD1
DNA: TGCGCCAGCAGCCTAGGACAGGGGCCCGAAAAACTGTTTTTT
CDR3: CASSLGQGPEKLFF